The T cell receptor (beta chain) under discussion was sequenced for a study of blood T cell repertoires in COVID-19. This clone was found once. Assay used: immunoSEQ multiplex PCR; TCRdb lists only in-frame clones, some missing. The sample consists of about 180,000 clones, roughly nine tenths of them appearing once. Germline V gene sequence: CDR1 KGHSH, CDR2 LQKENI. This CDR3 spans 16 amino acids. V was trimmed by 4 bases and J by 2 bases, leaving 15 bases between them. The chain combines TRBV18 with TRBJ2-1; weak D call: TRBD2 (6 bases). This TCR derives from a man between 65 and 79 years old with active or convalescent COVID-19. The sequenced material came from peripheral blood. CDR3 nucleotide sequence: TGTGCCAGCTCACGGGGATTTAGCGGAACCTACAATGAGCAGTTCTTC. Protein: CASSRGFSGTYNEQFF.